This T cell receptor (beta chain) stems from a study of shared clonotypes between healthy human individuals. Study observations and caveats: Between several donors, naive CD4 clonotypes were shared at a level of about 5.3%.

This clone occurred once. Its antigen is not identified. Other nucleotide sequences from this sample produce the same CDR3. Each cell subset's genomic DNA was divided evenly among several immunoSEQ plates. Per the original data handling: Junction-only immunoSEQ sequences carried no quality scores, so filtering differed. The repertoire was sequenced with immunoSEQ multiplex PCR; TCRdb's copy has only in-frame clones and lacks some. The D gene and trimming were derived from the DNA, and the V and J assignments and clone size from that table. Here the sample spans approximately 2,000,000 clones, around 90% being singletons. V gave up 3 bases and J gave up 4 bases; unmatched junction bases: 5. CDR1 is MNHEY, CDR2 SMNVEV, per germline (reference sequence). The CDR3 consists of 15 residues.

The sequencing sample was made of naive CD4+ T cells from PBMCs. The subset: CD45RA+ positively selected. This receptor was taken from a man younger than 35 in good health. Some clones in this sample may be carry-over from other donors' samples. J is TRBJ2-2 and V is TRBV27, with 7 bases fitting TRBD1. CDR3 protein: CASSLRQGTTGELFF. Here the CDR3 DNA reads TGTGCCAGCAGTTTGAGACAGGGTACCACCGGGGAGCTGTTTTTT.